The rows below give T cell receptor beta chains drawn from one sample of a study of blood T cell repertoires in COVID-19. The method was immunoSEQ multiplex PCR; TCRdb's version includes in-frame clones alone and lacks a portion of them. The sample shows 200,000 or so clones, 84% of them seen only once. Input material: PBMCs or T cells enriched from blood (not recorded which). These receptors all stem from a man between 40 and 49 years old who had recovered from COVID-19. The CDR3 runs from the conserved cysteine through the conserved F or W. The D gene is left open where the match is weak.

V gene: TRBV18; J gene: TRBJ2-6; D gene: .; CDR3 protein: CASSPEQGSGYIPSGANVLTF; CDR3 DNA: TGTGCCAGCTCACCGGAGCAGGGTAGCGGTTATATTCCCTCTGGGGCCAACGTCCTGACTTTC
V gene: TRBV2; J gene: TRBJ2-3; D gene: .; CDR3 protein: CASSDPTDTQYF; CDR3 DNA: TGTGCCAGCAGTGATCCTACAGATACGCAGTATTTT
V gene: TRBV3-1/TRBV3-2; J gene: TRBJ1-2; D gene: TRBD1; CDR3 protein: CASSQDQGVNYGYTF; CDR3 DNA: TGTGCCAGCAGCCAAGATCAGGGGGTGAACTATGGCTACACCTTC
V gene: TRBV7-9; J gene: TRBJ1-5; D gene: .; CDR3 protein: CASSFEGSNQPQHF; CDR3 DNA: TGTGCCAGCAGCTTCGAGGGAAGCAATCAGCCCCAGCATTTT
V gene: TRBV7-8; J gene: TRBJ2-7; D gene: .; CDR3 protein: CASTSQGHSYEQYF; CDR3 DNA: TGTGCCAGCACCTCACAGGGACACTCCTACGAGCAGTACTTC
V gene: TRBV5-1; J gene: TRBJ2-7; D gene: TRBD2; CDR3 protein: CASSLGLTGRDEQYF; CDR3 DNA: TGCGCCAGCAGCTTGGGGTTGACTGGGAGGGACGAGCAGTACTTC
V gene: TRBV18; J gene: TRBJ1-1; D gene: .; CDR3 protein: CASSPISGEGTEAFF; CDR3 DNA: TGTGCCAGCTCACCAATTTCGGGGGAGGGCACTGAAGCTTTCTTT
V gene: TRBV2; J gene: TRBJ1-2; D gene: .; CDR3 protein: CASREGRNNYGYTF; CDR3 DNA: TGTGCCAGCAGGGAGGGGCGGAATAACTATGGCTACACCTTC
V gene: TRBV9; J gene: TRBJ2-7; D gene: .; CDR3 protein: CASSVRWGANEQYF; CDR3 DNA: TGTGCCAGCAGCGTAAGGTGGGGCGCGAACGAGCAGTACTTC
V gene: TRBV9; J gene: TRBJ1-1; D gene: TRBD1; CDR3 protein: CASSNNRGQNTEAFF; CDR3 DNA: TGTGCCAGCAGCAATAACAGGGGGCAGAACACTGAAGCTTTCTTT
V gene: TRBV30; J gene: TRBJ1-1; D gene: .; CDR3 protein: CAWSTAGGWTEAFF; CDR3 DNA: TGTGCCTGGAGTACCGCCGGGGGGTGGACTGAAGCTTTCTTT
V gene: TRBV5-5; J gene: TRBJ1-2; D gene: .; CDR3 protein: CASSFRPNYGYTF; CDR3 DNA: TGTGCCAGCAGCTTCAGGCCAAACTATGGCTACACCTTC
V gene: TRBV3-1/TRBV3-2; J gene: TRBJ1-2; D gene: .; CDR3 protein: CASSQDGNYGYTF; CDR3 DNA: TGTGCCAGCAGCCAAGACGGGAACTATGGCTACACCTTC
V gene: TRBV19; J gene: TRBJ2-1; D gene: TRBD1; CDR3 protein: CASSWTGASSYNEQFF; CDR3 DNA: TGTGCCAGTAGTTGGACAGGGGCGAGCTCCTACAATGAGCAGTTCTTC